The rows below give T cell receptor beta chains drawn from one sample of a study of early T cells in non-severe SARS-CoV-2 infection. Each CDR3 protein gets one entry after TCRdb re-called the 5' RACE reads with MiXCR. The data show 30,000 to 35,000 distinct CDR3 sequences, about 4.3% seen once. The sample was whole blood. Receptors were obtained from an adult who was a healthcare worker with PCR-confirmed SARS-CoV-2 infection or an uninfected control (not recorded which). Both conserved end residues are part of each CDR3.

TRBV5-1	TRBJ2-3	CASSSHTDTQYF
TRBV7-2	TRBJ2-3	CASSAQPGTQYF
TRBV3-1	TRBJ2-1	CASSQTRLAGAFYSYNEQFF
TRBV20-1	TRBJ1-3	CSASEGVSGNTIYF
TRBV5-1	TRBJ1-1	CASNLNRDTEAFF
TRBV3-1	TRBJ1-1	CASSPKRGGGTEAFF
TRBV2	TRBJ2-1	CASSERGYEQFF
TRBV20-1	TRBJ1-2	CSVLTGGQGYGYTF
TRBV30	TRBJ2-5	CAWSTNSGGRETQYF
TRBV7-9	TRBJ1-4	CASSLNVGKLFF
TRBV7-2	TRBJ2-1	CASSFSLGGGGIGEQFF
TRBV5-1	TRBJ2-7	CASSLGTGPSYEQYF
TRBV28	TRBJ2-2	CASSLQVDTGELFF
TRBV6-4	TRBJ2-2	CASRRQVSGELFF
TRBV5-1	TRBJ2-7	CASSPGRHSYEQYF
TRBV10-3	TRBJ2-3	CAIRRTGGTDTQYF
TRBV7-6	TRBJ2-5	CASSFRDGQETQYF
TRBV15	TRBJ2-1	CATSREDPLYYNEQFF
TRBV4-1	TRBJ2-3	CASSQAVADTQYF
TRBV3-1	TRBJ2-7	CASSQASSGRYEQYF
TRBV18	TRBJ1-1	CASSKQEMNTEAFF
TRBV12-3/TRBV12-4	TRBJ2-4	CASSDGLAKNIQYF
TRBV12-3/TRBV12-4	TRBJ2-2	CASRTGSGELFF
TRBV19	TRBJ1-1	CASIPRGPLNTEAFF
TRBV20-1	TRBJ2-1	CSARQYNEQFF
TRBV4-3	TRBJ2-2	CASSHSGGTSGELFF
TRBV30	TRBJ1-5	CAWSRDSLNQPQHF
TRBV11-2	TRBJ2-7	CASSSDRVVHEQYF
TRBV20-1	TRBJ2-7	CSAKEMTGNSYEQYF
TRBV7-9	TRBJ2-7	CASSLGMSYEQYF
TRBV21-1	TRBJ1-1	CASSLRDREDTEAFF
TRBV4-3	TRBJ2-3	CASSQDWAGGTDTQYF
TRBV30	TRBJ2-2	CAWREQGADTGELFF
TRBV28	TRBJ2-2	CASSPWGGELFF
TRBV15	TRBJ2-7	CATSSAKGPLEQYF
TRBV10-1	TRBJ2-1	CASSTSRGTAYNEQFF
TRBV7-2	TRBJ1-1	CASSLERGWGTEAFF
TRBV7-9	TRBJ2-5	CASSPGTSSAAETQYF
TRBV6-2/TRBV6-3	TRBJ2-2	CASSYSRSVPNTGELFF
TRBV6-6	TRBJ1-2	CASSPRTGEGYTF
TRBV28	TRBJ2-7	CASSFSPTYEQYF
TRBV5-1	TRBJ2-7	CASSLALAGDEQYF